A single sample gave rise to the 3 T cell receptor beta chains below, sequenced in a study of beta chain features in type 1 diabetes. Expressed TCRB transcripts were sequenced because the entire RNA isolate underwent reverse transcription. The repertoire was sequenced with immunoSEQ multiplex PCR; TCRdb's copy has only in-frame clones and lacks some. Of more than 120,000 clones listed, about 10% are singletons. Sequenced sample: naive CD4+ T cells from blood. All receptors derive from a man between 18 and 35 years old in good health.

The chain links TRBV5-6 to TRBJ2-3; no reliable D call. The germline gives CDR1 SGHDT, CDR2 YYEEEE. There are 11 residues in the CDR3. V dropped 2 bases and J dropped 5 bases, with 3 bases sitting between them. The CDR3 coding sequence is TGTGCCAGCAGCTTACAAGATACGCAGTATTTT. Its translation: CASSLQDTQYF. Full variable domain (outside the CDR3, taken from reference TRBV5-6 and TRBJ2-3): DAGVTQSPTHLIKTRGQQVTLRCSPKSGHDTVSWYQQALGQGPQFIFQYYEEEERQRGNFPDRFSGHQFPNYSSELNVNALLLGDSALYLCASSLQDTQYFGPGTRLTVL.

The chain uses TRBV9 and TRBJ2-3, with D possibly TRBD2 on 5 matching bases. CDR1 SGDLS and CDR2 YYNGEE come from the germline V gene. CDR3 length: 13 amino acids. V dropped 0 bases and J dropped 6 bases, with 8 bases sitting between them. CDR3 protein: CASSVGTGDTQYF. The CDR3 region has the DNA TGTGCCAGCAGCGTAGGCACGGGGGATACGCAGTATTTT.

This clone turned up a few times. At one end the junction does not follow the germline gene, possibly because of a read error. The chain links TRBV7-3 to TRBJ2-1; D uncertain. The CDR3 consists of 13 residues. The germline CDR1 and CDR2 sequences are SGHTA and FQGTGA. This CDR3 reads CASSLNRSSKRLF. The CDR3 DNA sequence: TGTGCCAGCAGCTTAAATCGTAGCAGTAAACGGCTCTTC.